The 10 T cell receptor beta chains in this list originate from one sample, sequenced in a study of blood T cell repertoires in COVID-19. Here immunoSEQ multiplex PCR was the method, and the copy in TCRdb shows in-frame clones only, minus some. The sample includes tens of thousands of clones, 90% seen only once; the top ten take about 4.3%. Sequencing used peripheral blood. These TCRs come from a woman aged 80 or over with active or convalescent COVID-19.

The chain links TRBV14 to TRBJ1-3; D remains ambiguous. Per germline, CDR1 SGHDN and CDR2 FVKESK. This CDR3 contains 16 residues. Trimming left V 1 base short and J 0 bases short, with 10 bases between. The CDR3 spells CASSQVAGYSGNTIYF. CDR3 coding DNA: TGTGCCAGCAGCCAAGTGGCGGGATACTCTGGAAACACCATATATTTT.

The chain couples TRBV27 to TRBJ1-1; possibly TRBD1 for D (6 bases). In germline, CDR1 is MNHEY, CDR2 SMNVEV (reference sequence). This CDR3 is built from 13 residues. V was trimmed by 8 bases and J by 1 base, leaving 11 bases between them. CDR3 in DNA: TGTGCCAGCCTTAAGGGACAGAACACTGAAGCTTTCTTT. Residues: CASLKGQNTEAFF.

V usage is TRBV7-9 and J usage is TRBJ1-4; D is perhaps TRBD1 (6 bases). The CDR3 runs to 12 residues. V was shortened by 5 bases and J by 7 bases, with 8 bases between the two germline ends. The germline gives CDR1 SEHNR, CDR2 FQNEAQ (reference sequence). The CDR3 reads CASSPQGEKLFF. CDR3 DNA sequence: TGTGCCAGCAGCCCACAGGGTGAAAAACTGTTTTTT.

The chain employs TRBV29-1 and TRBJ2-3, with TRBD2 as a possible D gene (5 bases). V was shortened by 4 bases and J by 0 bases, with 14 bases between the two germline ends. CDR1 and CDR2 from the germline V gene are SQVTM and ANQGSEA. This CDR3 has 15 residues. CDR3 residues: CSVVPREASTDTQYF. The CDR3 coding sequence is TGCAGCGTTGTCCCCCGGGAAGCTAGCACAGATACGCAGTATTTT.

This chain connects TRBV14 to TRBJ2-1; 9 positions match TRBD2. There are 14 residues in the CDR3. After removal of 6 bases from V and 4 bases from J, the junction contained 4 bases not matched to a gene. Germline CDR1 reads SGHDN; CDR2 reads FVKESK. In nucleotides, the CDR3 is TGTGCCAGCAGGGCGGGAGGGGTATACAATGAGCAGTTCTTC. This codes for CASRAGGVYNEQFF.

This chain uses TRBV19 with TRBJ1-1; D gene unclear. Germline lookup yields CDR1 LNHDA and CDR2 SQIVND (reference sequence). The CDR3 length is 13 residues. The ends were cut back, 0 bases at V and 10 bases at J, with 12 bases in the middle. DNA of the CDR3: TGTGCCAGTAGTATAGAGGCGACCCAGGCAGCTTTCTTT. Translating gives CASSIEATQAAFF.

This clone was seen only once. V usage is TRBV10-3 and J usage is TRBJ2-1; 10 positions match TRBD2. Germline V lookup: CDR1 ENHRY, CDR2 SYGVKD. CDR3 size: 18 residues. V gave up 6 bases and J gave up 0 bases; unmatched junction bases: 11. The CDR3 loop is CAISRLSGRDSSYNEQFF. For the CDR3, the DNA is TGTGCCATCAGCCGACTGAGCGGGAGGGATTCCTCCTACAATGAGCAGTTCTTC.

This chain joins TRBV5-1 and TRBJ1-1; 8 bases are a match to TRBD1. This CDR3 region has 14 residues. Germline V gene lookup returns CDR1 SGHRS and CDR2 YFSETQ. V trimming: 1 base; J trimming: 3 bases; junction bases outside the gene matches: 2. CDR3 DNA: TGCGCCAGCAGCTTGAAGGACAGGGACACTGAAGCTTTCTTT. This gives the protein CASSLKDRDTEAFF.

This clone was observed once. This chain connects TRBV7-3 to TRBJ2-3; D unclear. Germline V gene data show CDR1 as SGHTA and CDR2 as FQGTGA. Trimming took 2 bases from V and 2 from J, leaving 8 bases between them. The CDR3 is 14 amino acids. The CDR3 bases are TGTGCCAGCAGCTTATCCACTTACACAGATACGCAGTATTTT. Translating it yields CASSLSTYTDTQYF.

This sequence joins TRBV10-3 and TRBJ1-6, with 9 bases lining up with TRBD1. CDR1 and CDR2 from the germline V gene are ENHRY and SYGVKD. This CDR3 comprises 16 residues. The V gene end was trimmed by 0 bases and the J gene end by 8 bases; junction bases not matched to a gene: 5. Here the CDR3 reads CAISESTGGAHSPLHF. As DNA, the CDR3 is TGTGCCATCAGTGAGTCGACAGGGGGTGCCCATTCACCCCTCCACTTT.